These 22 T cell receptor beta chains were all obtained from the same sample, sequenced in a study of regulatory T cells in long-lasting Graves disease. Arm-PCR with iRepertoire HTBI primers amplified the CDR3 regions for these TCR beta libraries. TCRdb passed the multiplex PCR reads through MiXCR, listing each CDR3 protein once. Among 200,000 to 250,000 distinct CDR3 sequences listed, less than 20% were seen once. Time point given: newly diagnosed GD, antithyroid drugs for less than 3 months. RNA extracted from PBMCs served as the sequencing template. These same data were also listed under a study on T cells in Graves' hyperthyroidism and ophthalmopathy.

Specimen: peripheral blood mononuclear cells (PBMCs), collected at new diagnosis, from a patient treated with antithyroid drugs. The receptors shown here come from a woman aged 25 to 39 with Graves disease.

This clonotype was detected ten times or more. Here the CDR3 DNA reads TGCAGTGCTACCCTTCATGGGGTCGGGACTGAAGCTTTCTTT. Translating it yields CSATLHGVGTEAFF. The V gene is TRBV20-1, the J gene TRBJ1-1; D uncertain. The V end lost 4 bases, the J end lost 5 bases, and 17 bases lay between the germline ends. CDR1 is DFQATT and CDR2 is SNEGSKA in the germline V gene (reference sequence). This CDR3 is built from 14 residues.

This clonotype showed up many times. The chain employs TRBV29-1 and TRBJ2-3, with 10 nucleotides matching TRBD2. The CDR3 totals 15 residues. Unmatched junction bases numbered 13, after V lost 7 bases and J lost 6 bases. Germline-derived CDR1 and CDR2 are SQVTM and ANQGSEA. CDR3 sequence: CSAASSGGRGDTQYF. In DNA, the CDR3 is TGCAGCGCTGCGAGTAGCGGGGGGAGAGGGGATACGCAGTATTTT.

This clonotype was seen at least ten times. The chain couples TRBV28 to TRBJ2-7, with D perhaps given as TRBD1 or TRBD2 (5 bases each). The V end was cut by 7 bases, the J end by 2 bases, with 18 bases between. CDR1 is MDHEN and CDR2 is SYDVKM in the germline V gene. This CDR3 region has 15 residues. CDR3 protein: CASNTPGTPPYEQYF. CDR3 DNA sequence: TGTGCCAGCAACACTCCCGGGACCCCTCCCTACGAGCAGTACTTC.

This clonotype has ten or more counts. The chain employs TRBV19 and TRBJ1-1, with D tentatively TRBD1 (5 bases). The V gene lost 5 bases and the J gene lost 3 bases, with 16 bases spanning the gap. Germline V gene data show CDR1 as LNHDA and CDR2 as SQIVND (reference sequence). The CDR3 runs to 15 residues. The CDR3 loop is CASSPHTGGDTEAFF. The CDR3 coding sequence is TGTGCCAGTAGTCCCCATACGGGGGGAGACACTGAAGCTTTCTTT.

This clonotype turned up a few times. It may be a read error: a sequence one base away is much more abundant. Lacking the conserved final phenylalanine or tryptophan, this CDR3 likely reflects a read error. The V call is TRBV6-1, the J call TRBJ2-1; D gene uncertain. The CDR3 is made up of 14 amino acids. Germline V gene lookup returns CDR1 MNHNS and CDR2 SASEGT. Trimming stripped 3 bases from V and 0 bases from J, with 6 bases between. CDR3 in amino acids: CASSDRISYNEQFL. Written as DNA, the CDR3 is TGTGCCAGCAGTGATAGGATCTCCTACAATGAGCAGTTCCTC.

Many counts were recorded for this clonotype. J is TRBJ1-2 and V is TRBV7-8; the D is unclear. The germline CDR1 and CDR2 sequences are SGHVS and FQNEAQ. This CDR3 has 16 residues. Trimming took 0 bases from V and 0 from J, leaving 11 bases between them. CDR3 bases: TGTGCCAGCAGCTTAGCTCGTGGCGGAACTAACTATGGCTACACCTTC. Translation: CASSLARGGTNYGYTF.

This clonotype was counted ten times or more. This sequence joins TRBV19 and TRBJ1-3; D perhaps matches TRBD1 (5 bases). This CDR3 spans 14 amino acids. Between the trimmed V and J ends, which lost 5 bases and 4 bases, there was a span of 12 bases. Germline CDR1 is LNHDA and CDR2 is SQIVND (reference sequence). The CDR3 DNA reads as TGTGCCAGTAGTGGCTGGGACGGCGGAAACACCATATATTTT. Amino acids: CASSGWDGGNTIYF.

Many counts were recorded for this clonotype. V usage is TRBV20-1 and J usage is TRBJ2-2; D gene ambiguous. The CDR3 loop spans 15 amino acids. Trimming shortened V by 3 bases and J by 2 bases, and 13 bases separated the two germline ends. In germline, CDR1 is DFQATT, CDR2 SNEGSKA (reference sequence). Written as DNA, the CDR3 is TGCAGTGCTAGGAATGGGGAAAGAAACACCGGGGAGCTGTTTTTT. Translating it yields CSARNGERNTGELFF.

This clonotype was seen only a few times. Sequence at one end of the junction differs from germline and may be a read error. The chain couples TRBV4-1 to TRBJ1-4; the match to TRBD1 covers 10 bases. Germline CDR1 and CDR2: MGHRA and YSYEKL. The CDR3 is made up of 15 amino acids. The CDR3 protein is CASSQSGTGDEKLVF. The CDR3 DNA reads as TGCGCCAGCAGCCAATCCGGGACAGGGGATGAAAAACTGGTTTTT.

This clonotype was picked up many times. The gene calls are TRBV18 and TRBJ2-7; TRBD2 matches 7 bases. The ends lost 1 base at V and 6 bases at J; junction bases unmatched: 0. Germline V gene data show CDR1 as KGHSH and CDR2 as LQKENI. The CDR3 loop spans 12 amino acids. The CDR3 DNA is TGTGCCAGCTCACCACGGACTAGCGAGCAGTACTTC. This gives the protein CASSPRTSEQYF.

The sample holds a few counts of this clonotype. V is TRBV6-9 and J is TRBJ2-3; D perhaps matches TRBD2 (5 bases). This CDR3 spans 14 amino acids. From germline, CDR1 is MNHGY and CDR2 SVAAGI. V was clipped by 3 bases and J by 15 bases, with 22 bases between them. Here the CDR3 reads CASSYYPVRGKRYF. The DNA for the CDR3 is TGTGCCAGCAGTTACTATCCAGTCCGGGGAAAGAGATATTTT.

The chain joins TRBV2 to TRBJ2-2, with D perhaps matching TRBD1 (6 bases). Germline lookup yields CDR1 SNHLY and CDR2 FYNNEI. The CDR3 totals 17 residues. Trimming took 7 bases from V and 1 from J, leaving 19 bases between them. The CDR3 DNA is TGTGCCAGCACTGAGTTTTCCGGGACACTGAACACCGGGGAGCTGTTTTTT. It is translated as CASTEFSGTLNTGELFF.

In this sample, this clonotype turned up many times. Here the CDR3 DNA reads TGTGCCAGCAGTGATGCAAGGCGAGATACGCAGTATTTT. Protein sequence: CASSDARRDTQYF. The J gene is TRBJ2-3, the V gene TRBV6-1, with no clear D. Germline V gene data show CDR1 as MNHNS and CDR2 as SASEGT. The length of the CDR3 is 13 residues. The ends were cut back, 3 bases at V and 5 bases at J, with 9 bases in the middle.

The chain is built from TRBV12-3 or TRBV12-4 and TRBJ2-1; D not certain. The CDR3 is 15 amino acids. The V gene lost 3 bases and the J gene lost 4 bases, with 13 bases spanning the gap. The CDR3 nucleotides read TGTGCCAGCAGTTTGCGCGGCAACCTATACAATGAGCAGTTCTTC. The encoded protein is CASSLRGNLYNEQFF.

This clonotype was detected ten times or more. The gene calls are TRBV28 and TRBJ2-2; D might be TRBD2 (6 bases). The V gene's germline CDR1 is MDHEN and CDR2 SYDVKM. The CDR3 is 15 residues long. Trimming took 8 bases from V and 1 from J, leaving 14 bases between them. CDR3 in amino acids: CASLLRRGNTGELFF. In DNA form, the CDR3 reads TGTGCCAGCCTCCTAAGGAGGGGGAACACCGGGGAGCTGTTTTTT.

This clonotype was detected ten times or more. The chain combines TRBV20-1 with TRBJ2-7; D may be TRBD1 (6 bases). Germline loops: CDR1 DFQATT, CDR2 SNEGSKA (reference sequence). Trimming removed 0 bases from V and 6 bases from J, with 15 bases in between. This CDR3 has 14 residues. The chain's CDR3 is CSARDPLQGGEQYF. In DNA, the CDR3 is TGCAGTGCTAGAGATCCCCTCCAAGGGGGCGAGCAGTACTTC.

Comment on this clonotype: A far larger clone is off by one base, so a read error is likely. CDR3 bases: TGTGCCAGCATTGAAGCGAAGTGGCTAGCGGGTTACAATGAGCAGTTCTTC. Protein product: CASIEAKWLAGYNEQFF. This chain connects TRBV7-3 to TRBJ2-1; 8 nucleotides match TRBD2. The CDR3 covers 17 residues. Germline CDR1 SGHTA, CDR2 FQGTGA. J gave up 4 bases and V 7 bases, and 15 bases lay outside the gene matches.

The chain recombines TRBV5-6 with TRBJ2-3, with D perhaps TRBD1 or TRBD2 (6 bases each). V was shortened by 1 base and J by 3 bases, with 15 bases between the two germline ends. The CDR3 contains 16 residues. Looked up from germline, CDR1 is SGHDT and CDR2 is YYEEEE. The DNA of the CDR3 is TGTGCCAGCAGCTTGCGTTACGGGGGCGTAACAGATACGCAGTATTTT. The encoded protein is CASSLRYGGVTDTQYF. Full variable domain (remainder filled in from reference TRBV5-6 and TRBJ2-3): DAGVTQSPTHLIKTRGQQVTLRCSPKSGHDTVSWYQQALGQGPQFIFQYYEEEERQRGNFPDRFSGHQFPNYSSELNVNALLLGDSALYLCASSLRYGGVTDTQYFGPGTRLTVL.

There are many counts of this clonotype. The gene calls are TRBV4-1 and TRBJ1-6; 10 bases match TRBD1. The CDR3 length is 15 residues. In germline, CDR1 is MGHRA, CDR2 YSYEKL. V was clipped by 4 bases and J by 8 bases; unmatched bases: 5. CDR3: CASSPSGTGDSPLHF. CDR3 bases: TGCGCCAGCAGCCCCTCCGGGACAGGGGATTCACCCCTCCACTTT.

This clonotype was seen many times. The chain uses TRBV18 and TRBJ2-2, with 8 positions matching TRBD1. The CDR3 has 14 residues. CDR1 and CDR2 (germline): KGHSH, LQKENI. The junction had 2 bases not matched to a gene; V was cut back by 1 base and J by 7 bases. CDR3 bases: TGTGCCAGCTCACCACAACAGGGGGTCGGGGAGCTGTTTTTT. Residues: CASSPQQGVGELFF.

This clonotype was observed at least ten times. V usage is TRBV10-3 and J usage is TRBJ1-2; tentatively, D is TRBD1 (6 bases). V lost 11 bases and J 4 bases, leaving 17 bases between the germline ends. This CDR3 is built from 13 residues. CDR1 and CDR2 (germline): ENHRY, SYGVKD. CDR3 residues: CALKQGSGYGYTF. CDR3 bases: TGTGCCCTTAAACAGGGATCAGGCTATGGCTACACCTTC.

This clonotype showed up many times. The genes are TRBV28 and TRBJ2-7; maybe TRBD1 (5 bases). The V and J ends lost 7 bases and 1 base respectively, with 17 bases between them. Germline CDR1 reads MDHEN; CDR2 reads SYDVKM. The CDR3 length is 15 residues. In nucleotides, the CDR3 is TGTGCCAGCAACGATCCAAGGGGCGTTTCCTACGAGCAGTACTTC. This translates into CASNDPRGVSYEQYF.